The 31 T cell receptor beta chains below all came from one sample that was sequenced in a study of T cell changes during pregnancy in multiple sclerosis. Using immunoSEQ multiplex PCR, the repertoire was profiled, and TCRdb retains in-frame clones only, with some absent. The sample shows over 30,000 clones, 80% to 90% of them seen only once. The material was CD8+ T cells from peripheral blood mononuclear cells, obtained in the third trimester of pregnancy. Source of these receptors: a female donor with multiple sclerosis, enrolled in a pregnancy study.

This sequence joins TRBV7-6 and TRBJ1-1, with 7 bases that match TRBD1. Trimming took 6 bases from V and 6 from J; bases not matched to a gene: 10. CDR3 length equals 14 residues. The germline CDR1 and CDR2 sequences are SGHVS and FNYEAQ. The chain's CDR3 is CASRPPGTESEAFF. The DNA for the CDR3 is TGTGCCAGCAGGCCCCCCGGGACAGAGTCTGAAGCTTTCTTT. Combining the CDR3 with reference TRBV7-6 and TRBJ1-1 gives the whole variable domain GAGVSQSPRYKVTKRGQDVALRCDPISGHVSLYWYRQALGQGPEFLTYFNYEAQQDKSGLPNDRFSAERPEGSISTLTIQRTEQRDSAMYRCASRPPGTESEAFFGQGTRLTVV.

The chain combines TRBV13 with TRBJ2-7; 9 positions agree with TRBD2. After removal of 6 bases from V and 2 bases from J, the junction contained 11 bases not matched to a gene. Germline assignment: CDR1 PRHDT and CDR2 FYEKMQ (reference sequence). The CDR3 loop spans 16 amino acids. CDR3 nucleotides: TGTGCCAGCAGTCCCTCCGGGGGACTAGCCGCCTACGAGCAGTACTTC. Amino acid sequence: CASSPSGGLAAYEQYF.

The chain is built from TRBV7-6 and TRBJ1-1, with D perhaps matching TRBD1 (6 bases). CDR3 length: 14 amino acids. Looked up from germline, CDR1 is SGHVS and CDR2 is FNYEAQ. V lost 5 bases to trimming and J lost 0 bases, with 10 bases between them. CDR3 DNA sequence: TGTGCCAGCAGCGTGGGGGCCATGAACACTGAAGCTTTCTTT. Protein sequence: CASSVGAMNTEAFF.

The CDR3 protein is CASSVGSGPLHF. CDR3 DNA: TGTGCCAGCAGCGTAGGATCCGGACCCCTCCACTTT. This rearrangement joins TRBV9 to TRBJ1-6; unclear D gene. CDR3 length: 12 residues. In germline, CDR1 is SGDLS, CDR2 YYNGEE. V was trimmed by 0 bases and J by 12 bases, leaving 7 bases between them.

The count of this clone is one. V is TRBV29-1 and J is TRBJ2-6; D perhaps matches TRBD2 (5 bases). Germline V gene lookup returns CDR1 SQVTM and CDR2 ANQGSEA. V gave up 7 bases and J gave up 0 bases, with 10 bases separating them. This CDR3 contains 14 residues. As DNA, the CDR3 is TGCAGCGGGCTCGGGGTCTCTGGGGCCAACGTCCTGACTTTC. Residues: CSGLGVSGANVLTF.

This clone was counted a single time. The CDR3 coding sequence is TGTGCCAGCAGCTTAACAGTCCCATCATCGACAGCCTACGAGCAGTACTTC. It translates to CASSLTVPSSTAYEQYF. V gene TRBV7-2 combines with J gene TRBJ2-7; D is perhaps TRBD1 (5 bases). V gave up 2 bases and J gave up 2 bases, with 19 bases separating them. Germline CDR1 reads SGHTA; CDR2 reads FQGNSA. The CDR3 length is 17 residues.

The DNA of the CDR3 is TGTGCCAGCAGTGCCGAAAGCGGGGGGCCGACCGGGGAGCAGTTCTTC. Amino acids: CASSAESGGPTGEQFF. The V call is TRBV6-4, the J call TRBJ2-1; 9 bases fit TRBD2. With V trimmed by 4 bases and J by 10 bases, 14 bases remained unmatched. The CDR3 totals 16 residues. Germline CDR1 and CDR2: MRHNA and SNTAGT.

V gene TRBV9 combines with J gene TRBJ2-5; the D gene is possibly TRBD1 (6 bases). Germline V CDR1 and CDR2: SGDLS, YYNGEE. Trimming stripped 3 bases from V and 2 bases from J, with 14 bases between. The CDR3 consists of 15 residues. DNA for the CDR3: TGTGCCAGCAGCGGGTGGGACACGCCTCAAGAGACCCAGTACTTC. Translation: CASSGWDTPQETQYF.

The J gene is TRBJ2-1, the V gene TRBV30; 14 bases map to TRBD2. The CDR3 has 14 amino acids. Germline trimming cut 1 base from V and 10 bases from J; bases unmatched to any gene: 3. Germline loops: CDR1 GTSNPN, CDR2 SVGIG (reference sequence). In DNA form, the CDR3 reads TGTGCCTGGAGTGGGGGACTAGCGGGGGAAGAGCAGTTCTTC. It translates to CAWSGGLAGEEQFF.

This chain connects TRBV9 to TRBJ2-4; weak D call: TRBD1 (6 bases). Trimming pared 2 bases from V and 1 base from J, leaving 13 bases between. Germline-derived CDR1 and CDR2 are SGDLS and YYNGEE. The CDR3 consists of 16 residues. CDR3 in amino acids: CASSVTGSGAKNIQYF. The CDR3 region has the DNA TGTGCCAGCAGCGTCACAGGGTCTGGGGCCAAAAACATTCAGTACTTC.

The chain links TRBV19 to TRBJ1-5; TRBD1 agrees at 8 bases. The germline V gene encodes CDR1 LNHDA and CDR2 SQIVND (reference sequence). This CDR3 is 16 amino acids long. J gave up 3 bases and V 7 bases, and 11 bases lay outside the gene matches. The CDR3 DNA reads TGTGCCAGTAATCCCCCAGGGACAGGAATCAATCAGCCCCAGCATTTT. Its translation: CASNPPGTGINQPQHF. The full variable domain, completed using reference TRBV19 and TRBJ1-5, is DGGITQSPKYLFRKEGQNVTLSCEQNLNHDAMYWYRQDPGQGLRLIYYSQIVNDFQKGDIAEGYSVSREKKESFPLTVTSAQKNPTAFYLCASNPPGTGINQPQHFGDGTRLSIL.

J is TRBJ2-1 and V is TRBV7-3, with TRBD1 matching 10 bases. Germline values: CDR1 SGHTA, CDR2 FQGTGA. The CDR3 totals 15 residues. V trimming: 4 bases; J trimming: 6 bases; junction bases outside the gene matches: 6. The CDR3, as DNA: TGTGCCAGCAGCTCCCCGGGACAGGGGATCAATGAGCAGTTCTTC. It translates to CASSSPGQGINEQFF.

The genes are TRBV4-3 and TRBJ1-6, with 7 bases lining up with TRBD1. In germline, CDR1 is LGHNA, CDR2 YSLEER. Unmatched junction bases numbered 7, after V lost 1 base and J lost 10 bases. This CDR3 contains 15 residues. The CDR3 coding sequence is TGCGCCAGCAGCCAAGGCAGTAGGGGGCAATCACCCCTCCACTTT. Amino acids: CASSQGSRGQSPLHF.

The chain carries TRBV25-1 and TRBJ1-2, with 10 nucleotides matching TRBD1. Germline CDR1 MGHDK, CDR2 SYGVNS. This CDR3 has 18 amino acids. Germline trimming cut 0 bases from V and 8 bases from J; bases unmatched to any gene: 15. CDR3 DNA: TGTGCCAGCAGTGAATATTTTTTAAAGGCGACAGGGGGCGACGGCTACACCTTC. It codes for CASSEYFLKATGGDGYTF.

The chain links TRBV9 to TRBJ2-7; 7 bases fit TRBD1. The V gene's germline CDR1 is SGDLS and CDR2 YYNGEE. V trimming: 3 bases; J trimming: 2 bases; junction bases outside the gene matches: 5. This CDR3 spans 14 amino acids. The CDR3 is CASSGGGNAYEQYF. The CDR3 bases are TGTGCCAGCAGCGGAGGGGGCAACGCCTACGAGCAGTACTTC.

This chain links TRBV27 with TRBJ1-1, with D unresolved. Germline CDR1 is MNHEY and CDR2 is SMNVEV (reference sequence). The CDR3 totals 15 residues. V was shortened by 3 bases and J by 0 bases, with 11 bases between the two germline ends. The CDR3 DNA sequence: TGTGCCAGCAGTTTGGCCTCCGGGGTGAACACTGAAGCTTTCTTT. Translating it yields CASSLASGVNTEAFF.

The DNA of the CDR3 is TGTGCCAGTAGCCCTGGACAGGGTGGCGAAGCTTTCTTT. As protein: CASSPGQGGEAFF. The chain joins TRBV19 to TRBJ1-1, with TRBD1 matching 8 bases. The CDR3 runs 13 residues. CDR1 and CDR2 (germline): LNHDA, SQIVND (reference sequence). V shed 6 bases and J 8 bases; nucleotides not matched to a gene: 8.

The V gene is TRBV4-2, the J gene TRBJ1-3; D might be TRBD1 (5 bases). The CDR3 has 15 amino acids. From germline, CDR1 is LGHNA and CDR2 YNFKEQ. Trimming left V 5 bases short and J 4 bases short, with 15 bases between. The CDR3 sequence: CASSEPGTYGNTIYF. For the CDR3, the DNA is TGTGCCAGCAGCGAACCCGGGACTTACGGAAACACCATATATTTT.

The V gene is TRBV5-8, the J gene TRBJ2-7; TRBD2 might be the D (7 bases). The V end was cut by 1 base, the J end by 5 bases, with 13 bases between. The CDR3 loop spans 14 amino acids. Germline V gives CDR1 SGHTS, CDR2 YDEGEE. The CDR3 loop is CASSLLGGGDEQYF. For the CDR3, the DNA is TGTGCCAGCAGCTTGCTTGGCGGGGGCGACGAGCAGTACTTC.

The CDR3 loop is CASSLAGGGGNEKLFF. In DNA form, the CDR3 reads TGTGCCAGCAGCTTAGCGGGGGGCGGGGGCAACGAAAAACTGTTTTTT. The chain links TRBV7-2 to TRBJ1-4; tentative D call: TRBD1 (6 bases). The CDR3 extends over 16 amino acids. The V gene lost 0 bases and the J gene lost 8 bases, with 16 bases spanning the gap. Germline loops: CDR1 SGHTA, CDR2 FQGNSA.

The rearrangement uses TRBV11-2 and TRBJ2-5; possibly TRBD2 for D (7 bases). The V end lost 5 bases, the J end lost 4 bases, and 26 bases lay between the germline ends. The CDR3 has 18 amino acids. CDR1 is SGHAT, CDR2 FQNNGV, per germline. The chain's CDR3 is CASSPRVEAGALLETQYF. The CDR3 DNA sequence: TGTGCCAGCAGCCCCCGAGTTGAGGCGGGGGCCCTCCTAGAGACCCAGTACTTC.

This clone appeared a single time. The chain employs TRBV6-4 and TRBJ2-1; 12 bases are a match to TRBD2. The V gene's germline CDR1 is MRHNA and CDR2 SNTAGT. The CDR3 totals 16 residues. The J segment lost 6 bases and the V segment lost 4 bases, leaving 7 bases of the junction unmatched. The CDR3 DNA sequence: TGTGCCAGCAGTGCCACTAGCGGGGGGTTTCCCAATGAGCAGTTCTTC. Protein product: CASSATSGGFPNEQFF.

This clone has a single count. This chain connects TRBV10-3 to TRBJ1-5, with 9 bases that match TRBD1. Germline values: CDR1 ENHRY, CDR2 SYGVKD. The CDR3 is made up of 16 amino acids. With 0 bases clipped from V and 6 bases from J, the junction kept 6 bases outside the gene matches. The CDR3 DNA follows: TGTGCCATCAGTGAGTCCCGTAGGGACAGGGTTCAGCCCCAGCATTTT. It codes for CAISESRRDRVQPQHF.

In its sample, this clone was seen once. The chain is built from TRBV7-8 and TRBJ1-6; 7 bases line up with TRBD1. Trimming took 4 bases from V and 6 from J; bases not matched to a gene: 9. The CDR3 is 16 residues long. Germline V gene lookup returns CDR1 SGHVS and CDR2 FQNEAQ. CDR3 region: CASSYYGTAINSPLHF. The DNA for the CDR3 is TGTGCCAGCAGCTACTACGGGACAGCAATTAATTCACCCCTCCACTTT.

This clone was recorded once. The genes are TRBV27 and TRBJ2-7; 7 nucleotides agree with TRBD1. The germline V gene has CDR1 MNHEY and CDR2 SMNVEV (reference sequence). The J segment lost 5 bases and the V segment lost 5 bases, leaving 12 bases of the junction unmatched. There are 15 residues in the CDR3. The CDR3 reads CASSPGSTGIHEQYF. DNA for the CDR3: TGTGCCAGCAGTCCCGGGTCGACAGGGATCCACGAGCAGTACTTC.

This chain connects TRBV30 to TRBJ1-2, with unresolved D. The CDR3 length is 12 residues. Germline assignment: CDR1 GTSNPN and CDR2 SVGIG (reference sequence). V lost 3 bases, J lost 7 bases, and 12 bases lay in between. For the CDR3, the DNA is TGTGCCTGGAGCCCCGGCGGAGGTGGCTACACCTTC. Translating it yields CAWSPGGGGYTF. Supplemented by reference TRBV30 and TRBJ1-2, the full variable domain reads SQTIHQWPATLVQPVGSPLSLECTVEGTSNPNLYWYRQAAGRGLQLLFYSVGIGQISSEVPQNLSASRPQDRQFILSSKKLLLSDSGFYLCAWSPGGGGYTFGSGTRLTVV.

This sequence joins TRBV6-4 and TRBJ2-1; D not certain. Between the trimmed V and J ends, which lost 6 bases and 7 bases, there was a span of 13 bases. Germline V gives CDR1 MRHNA, CDR2 SNTAGT. The CDR3 has 13 amino acids. In nucleotides, the CDR3 is TGTGCCAGCAGCCCCACTCCGGAGAATGAGCAGTTCTTC. Its protein is CASSPTPENEQFF.

The genes are TRBV4-2 and TRBJ2-4; 7 nucleotides agree with TRBD1. The V gene's germline CDR1 is LGHNA and CDR2 YNFKEQ. The junction had 13 bases not matched to a gene; V was cut back by 7 bases and J by 1 base. This CDR3 is built from 17 residues. CDR3: CASTPPHRGRAKNIQYF. The CDR3 DNA is TGTGCCAGCACCCCCCCCCACAGGGGTCGGGCCAAAAACATTCAGTACTTC.

This clone has just one count. The genes are TRBV5-6 and TRBJ2-7; possible D gene TRBD1, 5 bases. V gave up 0 bases and J gave up 0 bases, with 10 bases separating them. The V gene's germline CDR1 is SGHDT and CDR2 YYEEEE. CDR3 size: 15 residues. CDR3 sequence reads: CASSLGGSSSYEQYF. Here the CDR3 DNA reads TGTGCCAGCAGCTTGGGGGGCTCCAGCTCCTACGAGCAGTACTTC.

V usage is TRBV27 and J usage is TRBJ2-1; D not certain. Per the germline V gene, CDR1 is MNHEY and CDR2 is SMNVEV (reference sequence). The CDR3 loop spans 12 amino acids. V was trimmed by 5 bases and J by 9 bases, leaving 11 bases between them. Here the CDR3 DNA reads TGTGCCAGCAGTCCGAGTGCCGGTGAGCAGTTCTTC. It specifies CASSPSAGEQFF.

V and J are TRBV19 and TRBJ2-7; 7 nucleotides match TRBD1. The germline V gene encodes CDR1 LNHDA and CDR2 SQIVND (reference sequence). The CDR3 has 14 residues. Germline trimming cut 4 bases from V and 3 bases from J; bases unmatched to any gene: 6. CDR3 DNA sequence: TGTGCCAGTAGTAAACGACAGGGCCTCTACGAGCAGTACTTC. Translated, it gives CASSKRQGLYEQYF.